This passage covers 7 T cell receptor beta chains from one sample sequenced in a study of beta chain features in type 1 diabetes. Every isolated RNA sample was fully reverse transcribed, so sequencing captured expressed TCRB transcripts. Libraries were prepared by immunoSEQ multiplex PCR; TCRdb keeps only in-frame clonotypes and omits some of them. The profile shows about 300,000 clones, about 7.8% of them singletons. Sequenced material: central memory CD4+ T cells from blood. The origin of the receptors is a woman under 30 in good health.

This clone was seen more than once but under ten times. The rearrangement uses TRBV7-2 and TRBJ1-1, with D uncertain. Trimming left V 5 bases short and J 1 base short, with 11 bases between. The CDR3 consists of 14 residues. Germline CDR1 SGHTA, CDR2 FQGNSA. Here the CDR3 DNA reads TGTGCCAGCAGCCAATCCACTGGGAACACTGAAGCTTTCTTT. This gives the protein CASSQSTGNTEAFF. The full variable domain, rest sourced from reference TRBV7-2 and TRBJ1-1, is GAGVSQSPSNKVTEKGKDVELRCDPISGHTALYWYRQSLGQGLEFLIYFQGNSAPDKSGLPSDRFSAERTGGSVSTLTIQRTQQEDSAVYLCASSQSTGNTEAFFGQGTRLTVV.

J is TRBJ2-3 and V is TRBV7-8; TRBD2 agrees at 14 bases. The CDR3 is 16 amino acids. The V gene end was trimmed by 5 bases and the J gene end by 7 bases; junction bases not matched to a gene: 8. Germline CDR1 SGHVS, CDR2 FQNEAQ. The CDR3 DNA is TGTGCCAGCAGCCTACGACTAGCGGGAGGGATAAATACGCAGTATTTT. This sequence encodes CASSLRLAGGINTQYF.

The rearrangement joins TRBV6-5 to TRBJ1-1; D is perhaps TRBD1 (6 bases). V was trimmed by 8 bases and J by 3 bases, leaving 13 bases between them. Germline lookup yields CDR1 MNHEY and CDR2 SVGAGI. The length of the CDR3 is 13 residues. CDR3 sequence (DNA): TGTGCCAGCTATTCACAGGGCCACACTGAAGCTTTCTTT. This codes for CASYSQGHTEAFF.

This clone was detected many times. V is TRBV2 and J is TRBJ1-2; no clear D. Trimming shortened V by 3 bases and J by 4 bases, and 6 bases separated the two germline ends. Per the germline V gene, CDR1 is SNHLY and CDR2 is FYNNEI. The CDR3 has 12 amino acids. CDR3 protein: CASSDDLYGYTF. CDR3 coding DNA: TGTGCCAGCAGTGATGACCTCTATGGCTACACCTTC. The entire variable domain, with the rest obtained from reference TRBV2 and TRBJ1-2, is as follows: EPEVTQTPSHQVTQMGQEVILRCVPISNHLYFYWYRQILGQKVEFLVSFYNNEISEKSEIFDDQFSVERPDGSNFTLKIRSTKLEDSAMYFCASSDDLYGYTFGSGTRLTVV.

CDR3 sequence: CASSPDGANYGYTF. The CDR3 DNA reads as TGTGCCAGCAGCCCCGACGGGGCTAACTATGGCTACACCTTC. The chain uses TRBV9 and TRBJ1-2; D remains unclear. The germline gives CDR1 SGDLS, CDR2 YYNGEE. Deletions cut 4 bases from V and 0 bases from J, with 10 bases between. The CDR3 extends over 14 amino acids.

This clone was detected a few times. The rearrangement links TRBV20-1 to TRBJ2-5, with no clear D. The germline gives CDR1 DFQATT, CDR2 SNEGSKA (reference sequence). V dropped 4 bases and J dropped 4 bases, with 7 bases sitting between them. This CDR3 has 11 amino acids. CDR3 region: CSANRGETQYF. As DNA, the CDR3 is TGCAGTGCTAACAGAGGAGAGACCCAGTACTTC.

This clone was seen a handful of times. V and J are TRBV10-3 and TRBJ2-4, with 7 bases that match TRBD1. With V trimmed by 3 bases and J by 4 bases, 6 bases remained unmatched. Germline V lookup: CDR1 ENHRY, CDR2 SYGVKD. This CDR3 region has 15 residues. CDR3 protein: CAISESGQEKNIQYF. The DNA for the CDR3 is TGTGCCATCAGTGAATCCGGACAGGAAAAAAACATTCAGTACTTC.